These 28 T cell receptor beta chains came from one sample sequenced in a study of blood T cell repertoires in COVID-19. Libraries were prepared by immunoSEQ multiplex PCR; TCRdb keeps only in-frame clonotypes and omits some of them. This table holds roughly 230,000 clones, roughly 87% found once. The specimen sequenced was peripheral blood. These receptors were collected from a woman between 35 and 50 years old who had recovered from COVID-19.

The chain combines TRBV5-4 with TRBJ2-2, with 8 positions matching TRBD1. The CDR3 covers 16 residues. V lost 6 bases and J lost 7; bases outside the gene matches: 14. Germline CDR1 SGHNT, CDR2 YYREEE (reference sequence). The CDR3 nucleotides read TGTGCCAGCACCCAACGCAGACAGGGGAGTGGCGGGGAGCTGTTTTTT. Its protein product is CASTQRRQGSGGELFF. Drawing the rest from reference TRBV5-4 and TRBJ2-2, the complete variable domain is ETGVTQSPTHLIKTRGQQVTLRCSSQSGHNTVSWYQQALGQGPQFIFQYYREEENGRGNFPPRFSGLQFPNYSSELNVNALELDDSALYLCASTQRRQGSGGELFFGEGSRLTVL.

The genes are TRBV3-1 (or the pseudogene TRBV3-2) and TRBJ2-5, with a weak D call TRBD2 (5 bases). This CDR3 contains 14 residues. Germline V gives CDR1 LGHDT, CDR2 YNNKEL (reference sequence). The V and J ends lost 4 bases and 5 bases respectively, with 14 bases between them. The CDR3 spells CASSPTHGEETQYF. The CDR3 nucleotides read TGTGCCAGCAGCCCCACCCACGGGGAGGAGACCCAGTACTTC.

CDR3 region: CASSPSGGNTGELFF. The CDR3 bases are TGTGCCAGCTCCCCCTCGGGGGGGAACACCGGGGAGCTGTTTTTT. The chain uses TRBV18 and TRBJ2-2; 7 bases map to TRBD2. Trimming at V came to 6 bases and at J to 1 base, leaving 5 bases not matched to a gene. Germline assignment: CDR1 KGHSH and CDR2 LQKENI. The CDR3 length is 15 residues.

The chain is built from TRBV3-1 (or the pseudogene TRBV3-2) and TRBJ2-1, with D uncertain. Germline loops: CDR1 LGHDT, CDR2 YNNKEL (reference sequence). The CDR3 has 12 amino acids. The ends were cut back, 1 base at V and 10 bases at J, with 8 bases in the middle. The chain's CDR3 is CASSQARIEQFF. DNA for the CDR3: TGTGCCAGCAGCCAAGCTAGGATAGAGCAGTTCTTC.

The J gene is TRBJ1-1, the V gene TRBV2; TRBD1 agrees at 9 bases. J lost 3 bases, V lost 6 bases, and 5 bases had no gene match. The CDR3 runs 14 residues. The germline gives CDR1 SNHLY, CDR2 FYNNEI. CDR3 in amino acids: CASRPQGAYTEAFF. DNA for the CDR3: TGTGCCAGCAGACCACAGGGGGCTTACACTGAAGCTTTCTTT.

The gene calls are TRBV6-6 and TRBJ2-7, with a weak D call TRBD2 (5 bases). This CDR3 comprises 12 residues. Germline lookup yields CDR1 MNHNY and CDR2 SVGAGI (reference sequence). Trimming removed 4 bases at V and 6 bases at J, with 10 bases between. CDR3 protein: CASSSTGGEQYF. CDR3 DNA: TGTGCCAGCAGTTCGACTGGAGGCGAGCAGTACTTC.

The genes are TRBV12-3 or TRBV12-4 and TRBJ2-2, with D perhaps TRBD1 (5 bases). This CDR3 spans 12 amino acids. Trimming cost V 3 bases and J 13 bases, with 12 bases left between them. CDR3 in amino acids: CASSFTGPRLFF. In DNA, the CDR3 is TGTGCCAGCAGTTTCACAGGCCCTAGGCTGTTTTTT.

A note on this clone: This sample includes further DNA sequences coding for the same CDR3. The V and J genes are TRBV30 and TRBJ2-1; 7 nucleotides match TRBD2. Germline V CDR1 and CDR2: GTSNPN, SVGIG (reference sequence). Losses at the gene ends were 1 base for V and 5 bases for J; bases not matched to a gene: 5. CDR3 length: 14 amino acids. As DNA, the CDR3 is TGTGCCTGGAGTGGACTAGCCGTGGACAATGAGCAGTTCTTC. It specifies CAWSGLAVDNEQFF.

This chain joins TRBV30 and TRBJ1-2; possibly TRBD1 for D (6 bases). Germline CDR1 GTSNPN, CDR2 SVGIG (reference sequence). The V and J ends lost 0 bases and 4 bases respectively, with 12 bases between them. The CDR3 totals 14 residues. Written as DNA, the CDR3 is TGTGCCTGGAGTGTAGCCAGGGGAACCTATGGCTACACCTTC. Its protein product is CAWSVARGTYGYTF. Full variable domain (remainder filled in from reference TRBV30 and TRBJ1-2): SQTIHQWPATLVQPVGSPLSLECTVEGTSNPNLYWYRQAAGRGLQLLFYSVGIGQISSEVPQNLSASRPQDRQFILSSKKLLLSDSGFYLCAWSVARGTYGYTFGSGTRLTVV.

The chain employs TRBV7-3 and TRBJ2-7; 7 nucleotides line up with TRBD1. J lost 4 bases, V lost 5 bases, and 8 bases had no gene match. Germline-derived CDR1 and CDR2 are SGHTA and FQGTGA. CDR3 length: 14 amino acids. The CDR3 sequence is CASSPGTATYEQYF. The CDR3 nucleotides read TGTGCCAGCAGCCCAGGGACAGCTACGTACGAGCAGTACTTC.

The chain joins TRBV5-1 to TRBJ2-3; 11 nucleotides agree with TRBD2. The V and J ends lost 4 bases and 3 bases, in that order; junction bases with no gene match: 10. This CDR3 contains 17 residues. Germline values: CDR1 SGHRS, CDR2 YFSETQ. CDR3 loop: CASSIRLAGSSTDTQYF. CDR3 DNA sequence: TGCGCCAGCAGCATCCGACTAGCGGGGAGTAGTACAGATACGCAGTATTTT. Drawing the rest from reference TRBV5-1 and TRBJ2-3, the complete variable domain is KAGVTQTPRYLIKTRGQQVTLSCSPISGHRSVSWYQQTPGQGLQFLFEYFSETQRNKGNFPGRFSGRQFSNSRSEMNVSTLELGDSALYLCASSIRLAGSSTDTQYFGPGTRLTVL.

The chain is built from TRBV7-9 and TRBJ1-1; 8 positions match TRBD1. After removal of 5 bases from V and 5 bases from J, the junction contained 7 bases not matched to a gene. Germline V gene lookup returns CDR1 SEHNR and CDR2 FQNEAQ (reference sequence). The CDR3 is 14 amino acids. CDR3: CASSTKDRDTEAFF. CDR3 in DNA: TGTGCCAGCAGCACAAAGGACAGGGATACTGAAGCTTTCTTT.

This clone was observed at least ten times. The chain employs TRBV14 and TRBJ1-1; D ambiguous. Germline CDR1 reads SGHDN; CDR2 reads FVKESK. The length of the CDR3 is 11 residues. Trimming pared 5 bases from V and 7 bases from J, leaving 8 bases between. The CDR3 sequence: CASSEAVEAFF. DNA for the CDR3: TGTGCCAGCAGCGAGGCAGTTGAAGCTTTCTTT.

The V gene is TRBV5-1, the J gene TRBJ1-2, with D possibly matching TRBD1 (6 bases). V was trimmed by 3 bases and J by 5 bases, leaving 8 bases between them. Per germline, CDR1 SGHRS and CDR2 YFSETQ. This CDR3 comprises 12 residues. CDR3 sequence (DNA): TGCGCCAGCAGCTACCAGGGGTATGGCTACACCTTC. Residues: CASSYQGYGYTF.

In its sample, this clone was seen once. The chain joins TRBV28 to TRBJ1-1, with D perhaps TRBD1 (5 bases). V lost 8 bases and J 0 bases, leaving 10 bases between the germline ends. In germline, CDR1 is MDHEN, CDR2 SYDVKM. CDR3 length: 13 residues. CDR3 sequence reads: CASQTGMNTEAFF. The CDR3 DNA reads as TGTGCCAGCCAAACAGGCATGAACACTGAAGCTTTCTTT.

The genes are TRBV18 and TRBJ1-5; perhaps TRBD1 as D (6 bases). Deletions cut 6 bases from V and 6 bases from J, with 15 bases between. Germline loops: CDR1 KGHSH, CDR2 LQKENI. The CDR3 contains 14 residues. The CDR3 spells CASSSHETGQPQHF. As DNA, the CDR3 is TGTGCCAGCTCCTCACATGAGACAGGTCAGCCCCAGCATTTT. Looking up the rest from reference TRBV18 and TRBJ1-5 gives the full variable domain: NAGVMQNPRHLVRRRGQEARLRCSPMKGHSHVYWYRQLPEEGLKFMVYLQKENIIDESGMPKERFSAEFPKEGPSILRIQQVVRGDSAAYFCASSSHETGQPQHFGDGTRLSIL.

The CDR3 DNA sequence: TGTGCCACCAGTGAAGCCGGAGGGGGGGAGAACACTGAAGCTTTCTTT. This encodes CATSEAGGGENTEAFF. V and J are TRBV24-1 and TRBJ1-1, with TRBD1 as a possible D gene (6 bases). The V gene lost 4 bases and the J gene lost 1 base, with 15 bases spanning the gap. Germline V gene sequence: CDR1 KGHDR, CDR2 SFDVKD. The CDR3 has 16 amino acids.

The chain couples TRBV9 to TRBJ2-1, with D maybe TRBD1 (5 bases). Germline V gene sequence: CDR1 SGDLS, CDR2 YYNGEE. The V end lost 3 bases, the J end lost 3 bases, and 7 bases lay between the germline ends. The CDR3 runs 13 residues. Here the CDR3 reads CASSARDYNEQFF. CDR3 DNA: TGTGCCAGCAGCGCCAGGGACTACAATGAGCAGTTCTTC.

This chain connects TRBV4-1 to TRBJ1-1; D perhaps matches TRBD1 (5 bases). Germline V gene sequence: CDR1 MGHRA, CDR2 YSYEKL. The CDR3 spans 15 residues. Trimming cost V 4 bases and J 3 bases, with 15 bases left between them. CDR3 sequence: CASSLGGGADTEAFF. In nucleotides, the CDR3 is TGCGCCAGCAGCCTAGGCGGAGGGGCGGACACTGAAGCTTTCTTT.

The CDR3 sequence is CASSPKREQETQYF. CDR3 bases: TGTGCCAGCAGCCCGAAGCGGGAACAAGAGACCCAGTACTTC. J is TRBJ2-5 and V is TRBV5-4; the match to TRBD2 covers 7 bases. Trimming cost V 4 bases and J 2 bases; bases outside gene matches: 5. Per germline, CDR1 SGHNT and CDR2 YYREEE (reference sequence). The CDR3 runs 14 residues.

The chain has TRBV4-1 and TRBJ2-4; D is perhaps TRBD1 (6 bases). This CDR3 spans 16 amino acids. In germline, CDR1 is MGHRA, CDR2 YSYEKL. The V and J ends lost 3 bases and 0 bases respectively, with 12 bases between them. The CDR3 protein is CASSQNRELAKNIQYF. The DNA of the CDR3 is TGCGCCAGCAGCCAGAACAGGGAACTAGCCAAAAACATTCAGTACTTC.

J is TRBJ2-5 and V is TRBV30; 10 nucleotides match TRBD2. The CDR3 has 17 residues. The J segment lost 3 bases and the V segment lost 0 bases, leaving 10 bases of the junction unmatched. Germline CDR1 is GTSNPN and CDR2 is SVGIG (reference sequence). In nucleotides, the CDR3 is TGTGCCTGGAGTGTCAGCCCGAGTAGCGGGGGGAAAGAGACCCAGTACTTC. Its protein product is CAWSVSPSSGGKETQYF.

The CDR3 is CASSTAGRGGETQYF. DNA for the CDR3: TGTGCCAGCAGTACTGCAGGGCGGGGTGGTGAGACCCAGTACTTC. This chain connects TRBV27 to TRBJ2-5; TRBD2 is a possible D gene (6 bases). The CDR3 has 15 amino acids. Germline-derived CDR1 and CDR2 are MNHEY and SMNVEV (reference sequence). The germline V and J ends were trimmed by 5 bases and 5 bases, with 18 bases remaining between them.

The genes are TRBV30 and TRBJ1-4; no clear D. In germline, CDR1 is GTSNPN, CDR2 SVGIG (reference sequence). Trimming cost V 4 bases and J 0 bases, with 12 bases left between them. This CDR3 has 15 residues. The CDR3 nucleotides read TGTGCCTGGACCCGAGGGCCTTCAACTAATGAAAAACTGTTTTTT. Protein product: CAWTRGPSTNEKLFF.

The chain carries TRBV28 and TRBJ1-5; possible D gene TRBD1, 6 bases. Trimming pared 4 bases from V and 0 bases from J, leaving 10 bases between. The CDR3 runs to 15 residues. Germline lookup yields CDR1 MDHEN and CDR2 SYDVKM. CDR3 DNA: TGTGCCAGCAGTTGGGACACCGATAGCAATCAGCCCCAGCATTTT. It codes for CASSWDTDSNQPQHF.

This rearrangement joins TRBV5-1 to TRBJ1-1, with D possibly TRBD1 on 5 matching bases. This CDR3 spans 13 amino acids. Per the germline V gene, CDR1 is SGHRS and CDR2 is YFSETQ. The V gene lost 8 bases and the J gene lost 4 bases, with 15 bases spanning the gap. CDR3 region: CASRFREGTEAFF. CDR3 DNA: TGCGCCAGTAGATTCAGGGAGGGCACTGAAGCTTTCTTT.

The chain couples TRBV30 to TRBJ1-2; D unresolved. CDR1 is GTSNPN and CDR2 is SVGIG in the germline V gene (reference sequence). The CDR3 length is 13 residues. Trimming took off 4 bases at V and 5 bases at J, with 14 bases between the two ends. For the CDR3, the DNA is TGTGCCTGGAACCCGGGGAGTCTGTATGGCTACACCTTC. Protein sequence: CAWNPGSLYGYTF.

This chain links TRBV30 with TRBJ1-4, with TRBD1 as a possible D gene (6 bases). The CDR3 is 15 residues long. Germline V lookup: CDR1 GTSNPN, CDR2 SVGIG (reference sequence). V lost 8 bases and J lost 2, with 18 bases in between. In DNA, the CDR3 is TGTGCCGCGGGTTGGGGGCTACGGACTAATGAAAAACTGTTTTTT. This translates into CAAGWGLRTNEKLFF.